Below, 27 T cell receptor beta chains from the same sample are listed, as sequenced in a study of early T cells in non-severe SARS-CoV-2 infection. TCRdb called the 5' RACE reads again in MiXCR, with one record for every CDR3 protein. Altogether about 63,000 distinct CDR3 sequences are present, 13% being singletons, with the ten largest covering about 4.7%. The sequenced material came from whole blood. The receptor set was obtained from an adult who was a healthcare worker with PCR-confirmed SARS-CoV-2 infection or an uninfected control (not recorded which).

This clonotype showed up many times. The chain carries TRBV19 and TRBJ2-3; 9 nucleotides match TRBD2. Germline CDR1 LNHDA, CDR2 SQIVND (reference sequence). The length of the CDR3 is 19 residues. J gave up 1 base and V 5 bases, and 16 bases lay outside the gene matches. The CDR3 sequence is CASSPRGAGGLSGTDTQYF. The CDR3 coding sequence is TGTGCCAGTAGTCCTAGGGGAGCGGGGGGACTTTCCGGCACAGATACGCAGTATTTT.

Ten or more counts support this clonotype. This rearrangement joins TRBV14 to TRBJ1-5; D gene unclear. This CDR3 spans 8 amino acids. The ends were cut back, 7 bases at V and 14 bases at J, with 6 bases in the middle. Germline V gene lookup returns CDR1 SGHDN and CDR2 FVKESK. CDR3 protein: CASITEHF. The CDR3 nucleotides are TGTGCCAGCATAACCGAGCATTTT.

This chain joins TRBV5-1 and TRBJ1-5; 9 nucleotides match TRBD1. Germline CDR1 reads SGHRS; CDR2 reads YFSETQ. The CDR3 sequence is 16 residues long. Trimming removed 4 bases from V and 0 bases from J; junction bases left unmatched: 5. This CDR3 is CASSSRDRDSNQPQHF. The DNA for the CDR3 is TGCGCCAGCAGCAGCCGGGACAGGGATAGCAATCAGCCCCAGCATTTT.

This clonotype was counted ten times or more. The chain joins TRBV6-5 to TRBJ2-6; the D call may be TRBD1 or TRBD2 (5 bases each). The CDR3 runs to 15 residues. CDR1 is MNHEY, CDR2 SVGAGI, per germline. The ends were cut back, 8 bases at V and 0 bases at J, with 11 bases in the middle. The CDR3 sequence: CASGTEVSGANVLTF. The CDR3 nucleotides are TGTGCCAGCGGGACGGAAGTCTCTGGGGCCAACGTCCTGACTTTC.

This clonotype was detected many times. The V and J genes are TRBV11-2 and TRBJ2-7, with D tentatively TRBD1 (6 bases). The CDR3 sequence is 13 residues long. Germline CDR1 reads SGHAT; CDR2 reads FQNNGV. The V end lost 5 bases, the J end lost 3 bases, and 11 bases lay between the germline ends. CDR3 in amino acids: CASSPGQLYEQYF. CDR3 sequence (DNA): TGTGCCAGCAGCCCTGGACAGCTCTACGAGCAGTACTTC.

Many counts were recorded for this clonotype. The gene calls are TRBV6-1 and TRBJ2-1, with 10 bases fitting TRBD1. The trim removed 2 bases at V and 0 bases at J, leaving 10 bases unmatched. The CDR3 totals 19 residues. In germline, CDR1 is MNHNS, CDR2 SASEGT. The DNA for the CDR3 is TGTGCCAGCAGTGAAAGAGACAGGGGGCCCCTTAGCTCCTACAATGAGCAGTTCTTC. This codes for CASSERDRGPLSSYNEQFF.

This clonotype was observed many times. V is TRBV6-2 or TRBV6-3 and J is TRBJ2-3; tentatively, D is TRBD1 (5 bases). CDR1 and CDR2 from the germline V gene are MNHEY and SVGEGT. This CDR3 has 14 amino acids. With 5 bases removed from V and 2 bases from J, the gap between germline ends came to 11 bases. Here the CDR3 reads CASSGLGDTDTQYF. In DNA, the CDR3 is TGTGCCAGCAGTGGGTTAGGGGACACAGATACGCAGTATTTT.

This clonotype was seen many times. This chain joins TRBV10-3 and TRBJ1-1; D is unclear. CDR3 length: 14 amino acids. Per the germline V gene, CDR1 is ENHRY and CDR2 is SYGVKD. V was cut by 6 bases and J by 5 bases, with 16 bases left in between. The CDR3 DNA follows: TGTGCCATCAGCGAAGGGCCAGGAGGGACTGAAGCTTTCTTT. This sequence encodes CAISEGPGGTEAFF.

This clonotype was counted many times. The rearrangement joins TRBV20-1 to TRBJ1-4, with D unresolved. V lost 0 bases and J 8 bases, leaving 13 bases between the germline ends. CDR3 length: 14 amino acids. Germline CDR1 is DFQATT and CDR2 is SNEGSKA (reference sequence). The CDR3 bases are TGCAGTGCTAGAGATTACAGCCACTCAGAAAAACTGTTTTTT. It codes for CSARDYSHSEKLFF.

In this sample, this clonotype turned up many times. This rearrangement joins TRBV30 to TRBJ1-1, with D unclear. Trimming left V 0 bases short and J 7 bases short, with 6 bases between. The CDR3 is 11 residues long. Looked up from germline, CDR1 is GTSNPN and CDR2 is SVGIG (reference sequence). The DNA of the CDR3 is TGTGCCTGGAGTGTATCGCGTGAAGCTTTCTTT. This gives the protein CAWSVSREAFF.

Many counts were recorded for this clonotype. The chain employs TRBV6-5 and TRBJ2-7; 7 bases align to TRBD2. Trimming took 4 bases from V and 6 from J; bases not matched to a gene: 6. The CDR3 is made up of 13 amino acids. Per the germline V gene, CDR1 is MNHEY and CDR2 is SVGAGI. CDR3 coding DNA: TGTGCCAGCAGTTGGGGGGGACGGTCCGAGCAGTACTTC. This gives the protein CASSWGGRSEQYF.

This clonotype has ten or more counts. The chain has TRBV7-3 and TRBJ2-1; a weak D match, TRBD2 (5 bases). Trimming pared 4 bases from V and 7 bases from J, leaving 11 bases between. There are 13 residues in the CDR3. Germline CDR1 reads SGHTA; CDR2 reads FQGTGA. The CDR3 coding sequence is TGTGCCAGCAGCTCTGGAAGAGGGAATGAGCAGTTCTTC. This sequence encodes CASSSGRGNEQFF.

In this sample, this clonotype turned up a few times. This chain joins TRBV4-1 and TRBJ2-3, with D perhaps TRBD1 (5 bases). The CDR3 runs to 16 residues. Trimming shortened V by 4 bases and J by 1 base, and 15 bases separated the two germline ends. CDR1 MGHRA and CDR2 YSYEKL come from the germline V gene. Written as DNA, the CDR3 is TGCGCCAGCAGCCCACGTGATGGGGCTGGCACAGATACGCAGTATTTT. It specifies CASSPRDGAGTDTQYF.

CDR3 sequence: CASSFWDSSYEQYF. CDR3 bases: TGTGCCAGCAGCTTTTGGGACAGCTCCTACGAGCAGTACTTC. This rearrangement joins TRBV7-2 to TRBJ2-7; 7 nucleotides line up with TRBD1. Looked up from germline, CDR1 is SGHTA and CDR2 is FQGNSA. Unmatched junction bases numbered 2, after V lost 3 bases and J lost 0 bases. The CDR3 covers 14 residues.

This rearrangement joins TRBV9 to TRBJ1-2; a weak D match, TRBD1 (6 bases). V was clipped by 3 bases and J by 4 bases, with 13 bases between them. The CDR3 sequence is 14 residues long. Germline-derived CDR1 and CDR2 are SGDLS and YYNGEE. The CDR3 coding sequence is TGTGCCAGCAGCGCGGACAGAGCGATCTATGGCTACACCTTC. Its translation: CASSADRAIYGYTF.

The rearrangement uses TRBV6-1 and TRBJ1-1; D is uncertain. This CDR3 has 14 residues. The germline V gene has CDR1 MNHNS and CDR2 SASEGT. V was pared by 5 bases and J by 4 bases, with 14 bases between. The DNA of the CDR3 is TGTGCCAGCAGTCTCTCAGGCCTACTCACTGAAGCTTTCTTT. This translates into CASSLSGLLTEAFF.

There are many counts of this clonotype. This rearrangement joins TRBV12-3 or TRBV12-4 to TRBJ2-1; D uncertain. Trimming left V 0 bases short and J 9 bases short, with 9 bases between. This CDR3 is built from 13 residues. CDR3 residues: CASSLALAVEQFF. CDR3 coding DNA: TGTGCCAGCAGTTTAGCGCTGGCTGTTGAGCAGTTCTTC.

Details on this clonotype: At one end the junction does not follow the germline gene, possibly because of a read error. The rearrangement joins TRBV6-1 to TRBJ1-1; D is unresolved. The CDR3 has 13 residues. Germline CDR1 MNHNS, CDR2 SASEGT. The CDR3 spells CANSELKGTEAFF. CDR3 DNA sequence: TGTGCCAACAGTGAATTGAAGGGCACTGAAGCTTTCTTT.

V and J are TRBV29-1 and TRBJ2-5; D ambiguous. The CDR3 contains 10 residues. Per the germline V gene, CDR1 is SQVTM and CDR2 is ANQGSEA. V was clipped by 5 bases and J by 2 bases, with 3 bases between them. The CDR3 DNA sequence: TGCAGCGTTAGACAAGAGACCCAGTACTTC. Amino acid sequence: CSVRQETQYF. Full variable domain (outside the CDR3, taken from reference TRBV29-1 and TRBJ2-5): SAVISQKPSRDICQRGTSLTIQCQVDSQVTMMFWYRQQPGQSLTLIATANQGSEATYESGFVIDKFPISRPNLTFSTLTVSNMSPEDSSIYLCSVRQETQYFGPGTRLLVL.

The CDR3: CASWGWNYEQYF. DNA of the CDR3: TGTGCCAGCTGGGGTTGGAACTACGAGCAGTACTTC. The V gene is TRBV28, the J gene TRBJ2-7, with D unclear. The germline CDR1 and CDR2 sequences are MDHEN and SYDVKM. This CDR3 is built from 12 residues. Trimming removed 8 bases at V and 3 bases at J, with 11 bases between.

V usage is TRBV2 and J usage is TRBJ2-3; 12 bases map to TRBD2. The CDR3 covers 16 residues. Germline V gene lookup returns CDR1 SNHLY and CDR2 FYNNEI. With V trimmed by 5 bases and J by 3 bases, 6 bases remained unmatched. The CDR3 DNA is TGTGCCAGCAGTTCGACTAGCGGGGGATCTACAGATACGCAGTATTTT. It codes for CASSSTSGGSTDTQYF. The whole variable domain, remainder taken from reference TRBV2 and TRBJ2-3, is EPEVTQTPSHQVTQMGQEVILRCVPISNHLYFYWYRQILGQKVEFLVSFYNNEISEKSEIFDDQFSVERPDGSNFTLKIRSTKLEDSAMYFCASSSTSGGSTDTQYFGPGTRLTVL.

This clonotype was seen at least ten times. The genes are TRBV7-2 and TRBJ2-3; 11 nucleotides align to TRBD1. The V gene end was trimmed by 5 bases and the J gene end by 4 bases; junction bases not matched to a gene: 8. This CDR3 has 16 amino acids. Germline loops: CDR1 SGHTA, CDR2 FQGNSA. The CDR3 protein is CASSPDRGLVADTQYF. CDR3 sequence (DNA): TGTGCCAGCAGCCCGGACAGGGGGCTCGTAGCAGATACGCAGTATTTT.

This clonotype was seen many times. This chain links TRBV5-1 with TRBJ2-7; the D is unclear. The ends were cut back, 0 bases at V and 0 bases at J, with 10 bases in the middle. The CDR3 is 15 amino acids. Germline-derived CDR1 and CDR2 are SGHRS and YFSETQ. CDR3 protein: CASSLVGSSSYEQYF. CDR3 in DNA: TGCGCCAGCAGCTTGGTAGGCAGCAGCTCCTACGAGCAGTACTTC.

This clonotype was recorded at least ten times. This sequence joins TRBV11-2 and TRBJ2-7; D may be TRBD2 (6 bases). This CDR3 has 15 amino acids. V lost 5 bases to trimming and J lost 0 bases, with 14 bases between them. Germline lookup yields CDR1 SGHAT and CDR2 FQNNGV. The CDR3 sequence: CASSPLDYSSYEQYF. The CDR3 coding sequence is TGTGCCAGCAGCCCCCTGGACTACAGCTCCTACGAGCAGTACTTC.

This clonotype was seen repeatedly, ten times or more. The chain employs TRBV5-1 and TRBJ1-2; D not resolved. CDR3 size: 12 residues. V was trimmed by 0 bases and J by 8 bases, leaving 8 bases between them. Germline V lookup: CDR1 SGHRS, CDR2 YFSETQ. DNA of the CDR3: TGCGCCAGCAGCTTGGGACATGGCGGCTACACCTTC. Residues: CASSLGHGGYTF.

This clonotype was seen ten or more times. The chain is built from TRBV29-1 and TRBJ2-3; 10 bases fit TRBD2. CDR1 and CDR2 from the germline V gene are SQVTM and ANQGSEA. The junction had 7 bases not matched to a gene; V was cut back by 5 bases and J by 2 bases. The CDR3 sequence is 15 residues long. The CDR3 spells CSVFGLAEDTDTQYF. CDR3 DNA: TGCAGCGTTTTTGGACTAGCGGAGGACACAGATACGCAGTATTTT.

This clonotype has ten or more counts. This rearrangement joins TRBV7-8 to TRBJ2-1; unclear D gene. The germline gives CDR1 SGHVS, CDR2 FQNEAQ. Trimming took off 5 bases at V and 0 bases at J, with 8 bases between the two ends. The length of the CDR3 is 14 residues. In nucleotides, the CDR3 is TGTGCCAGCAGCCCTAGTCGCTCCTACAATGAGCAGTTCTTC. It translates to CASSPSRSYNEQFF.